The source of this T cell receptor beta chain is a study of cytomegalovirus exposure and HLA in healthy donors. The study's findings and limits: Most subjects' HLA-A and HLA-B alleles were reportedly predicted from TCR beta sequences. A link between a missense DCLRE1C variant and TCR beta V- and J-gene trimming emerged from a later analysis. 150 or so TCR beta chains were listed as cytomegalovirus-associated. In a later analysis, roughly 17,000 TCR beta sequences were associated with HLA alleles at 0.05 false discovery rate.

The PCR contained 60 Vbeta and 13 Jbeta primers. Produced via immunoSEQ multiplex PCR; TCRdb's table is partial and in-frame only. The table shows approximately 110,000 clones, with over 9.5% occurring only once. Of note for this clone: The antigen is undetermined.

Germline CDR1 MNHEY, CDR2 SVGAGI. The CDR3 sequence is 14 residues long. Deletions cut 5 bases from V and 5 bases from J, with 16 bases between. The V call is TRBV6-5, the J call TRBJ2-7; a possible D gene is TRBD2 (5 bases). What was sequenced was PBMCs. This receptor was identified in a man aged 35 to 55 in good health and CMV-seropositive. The CDR3, as DNA: TGTGCCAGCAGTCGTCCGGCAATCGGGAACGAGCAGTACTTC. Its protein product is CASSRPAIGNEQYF.